The source of this TCR beta chain is a study of blood T cell repertoires in COVID-19. Sequencing was performed with immunoSEQ multiplex PCR; in TCRdb, only in-frame clones are kept and a portion is missing. This sample has about 160,000 clones, with around four fifths found just once. Participant ages covered roughly 18 to 89 years across about 22 US areas. Recovery among Cohort 3 donors was established by two negative PCRs, clearance, or symptom resolution. Source material: PBMCs or T cells enriched from blood (not recorded which). The receptor's source is a woman between 45 and 65 years old who had recovered from COVID-19.

The CDR3 DNA reads as TGCGCCAGCAGCCAAGAGGCGGTCCGGGAGACCCAGTACTTC. Amino acid sequence: CASSQEAVRETQYF. The rearrangement uses TRBV4-1 and TRBJ2-5; no clear D. Germline loops: CDR1 MGHRA, CDR2 YSYEKL. Trimming removed 0 bases from V and 5 bases from J, with 10 bases in between. The CDR3 loop spans 14 amino acids.